The table lists the clone carrying this T cell receptor (beta chain) with many counts. Its specificity is unknown. Axillary draining lymph nodes of breast cancer patients supplied the node samples. V gave up 3 bases and J gave up 8 bases, with 12 bases separating them. Per the germline V gene, CDR1 is SGHRS and CDR2 is YFSETQ. The length of the CDR3 is 13 residues. The data were obtained in a study of breast tumors, draining lymph nodes, adjacent tissues. Study-wide results and limits: Luminal-like breast cancer showed significantly higher tumor–nontumor repertoire similarity than basal-like. Compared with lymph nodes, tumors were less diverse; compared with nontumor tissue, more. That most tumor T cells come from lymph nodes remained unproven. Data fit most tumor T cells coming from lymph node, expanding in tumor.

TCRdb recomputed calls from the multiplex PCR reads with MiXCR, one row per CDR3 protein. Of some 120,000 distinct CDR3 sequences listed, 15% to 20% are singletons. This chain links TRBV5-1 with TRBJ2-1, with a possible D match to TRBD1 (6 bases). The specimen sequenced was axillary lymph node tissue. The TCR was taken from a female donor with breast cancer. Some clones in this sample may be carry-over from other donors' samples. CDR3 protein: CASSWGGGYEQFF. In DNA form, the CDR3 reads TGCGCCAGCAGCTGGGGTGGGGGCTATGAGCAGTTCTTC. Together with reference TRBV5-1 and TRBJ2-1, the CDR3 gives the full variable domain: KAGVTQTPRYLIKTRGQQVTLSCSPISGHRSVSWYQQTPGQGLQFLFEYFSETQRNKGNFPGRFSGRQFSNSRSEMNVSTLELGDSALYLCASSWGGGYEQFFGPGTRLTVL.